The clone carrying this TCR beta chain was detected ten times or more. The CDR3 spans 17 residues. Germline values: CDR1 MDHEN, CDR2 SYDVKM. V lost 5 bases, J lost 3 bases, and 12 bases stayed unmatched. This entry comes from a study of T cells in Graves' hyperthyroidism and ophthalmopathy. Uncontrolled infection, other autoimmune disease, pregnancy or lactation disqualified patients from enrolment. Diagnosis relied on clinical symptoms, serum thyroxine and TRAb, thyroid ultrasound and orbital computed tomography. The authors obtained PBMCs from more than 8 ml of fresh peripheral blood. Amplification yielded TCR beta CDR3 regions, with RNA transcripts as the source. HTBI primers were employed in a first-round RT-PCR of the TCR CDR3. One entry per CDR3 protein, called by TCRdb with MiXCR from the multiplex PCR reads. The sample yields around 600,000 distinct CDR3 sequences, roughly 14% seen once.

The specimen was blood. The source of this sequence is a woman aged 45-60 years with Graves' ophthalmopathy. The rearrangement joins TRBV28 to TRBJ1-1; 10 bases match TRBD1. The CDR3 sequence: CASSLGQGGFRDTEAFF. CDR3 DNA: TGTGCCAGCAGTCTTGGACAGGGGGGTTTTAGGGACACTGAAGCTTTCTTT.